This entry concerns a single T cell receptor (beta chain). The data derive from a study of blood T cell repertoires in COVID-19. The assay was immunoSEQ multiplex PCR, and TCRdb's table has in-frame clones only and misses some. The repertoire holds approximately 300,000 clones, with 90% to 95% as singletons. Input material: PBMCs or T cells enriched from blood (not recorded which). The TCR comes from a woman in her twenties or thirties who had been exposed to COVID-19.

The chain's CDR3 is CASSQGGQGEETQYF. The CDR3 DNA reads as TGTGCCAGCAGCCAAGGGGGGCAGGGGGAAGAGACCCAGTACTTC. V gene TRBV4-2 combines with J gene TRBJ2-5; TRBD1 matches at 7 bases. This CDR3 has 15 amino acids. Germline V gives CDR1 LGHNA, CDR2 YNFKEQ. Trimming removed 1 base from V and 3 bases from J; junction bases left unmatched: 5.